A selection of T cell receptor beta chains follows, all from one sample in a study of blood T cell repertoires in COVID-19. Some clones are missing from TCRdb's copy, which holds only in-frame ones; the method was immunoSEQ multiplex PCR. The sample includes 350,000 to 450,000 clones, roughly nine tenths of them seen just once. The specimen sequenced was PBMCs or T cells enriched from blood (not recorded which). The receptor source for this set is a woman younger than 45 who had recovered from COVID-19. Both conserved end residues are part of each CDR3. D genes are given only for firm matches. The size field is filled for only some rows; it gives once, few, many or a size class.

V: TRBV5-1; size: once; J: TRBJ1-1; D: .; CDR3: CASSLDGGVDTEAFF; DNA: TGCGCCAGCAGCTTGGATGGGGGGGTTGACACTGAAGCTTTCTTT
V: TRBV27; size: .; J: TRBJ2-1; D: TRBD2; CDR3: CASSPQTSGSSYNEQFF; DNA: TGTGCCAGCAGTCCCCAGACTAGCGGGAGCTCCTACAATGAGCAGTTCTTC
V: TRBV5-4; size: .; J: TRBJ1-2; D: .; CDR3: CASSFPGANYGYTF; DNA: TGTGCCAGCAGCTTCCCAGGGGCAAACTATGGCTACACCTTC
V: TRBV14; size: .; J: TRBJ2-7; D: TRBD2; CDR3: CASSYRLAGSSYEQYF; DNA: TGTGCCAGCAGCTATCGACTAGCGGGGTCCTCCTACGAGCAGTACTTC
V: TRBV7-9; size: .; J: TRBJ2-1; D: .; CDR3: CASSLRASVGDEQFF; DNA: TGTGCCAGCAGCTTAAGGGCTAGCGTCGGCGATGAGCAGTTCTTC
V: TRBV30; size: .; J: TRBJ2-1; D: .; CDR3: CAWSAQEQFF; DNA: TGTGCCTGGAGTGCGCAGGAGCAGTTCTTC
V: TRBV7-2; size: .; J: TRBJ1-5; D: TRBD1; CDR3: CASSLGGQGSALRGQPQHF; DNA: TGTGCCAGCAGCCTAGGGGGACAGGGGTCCGCCTTACGCGGTCAGCCCCAGCATTTT
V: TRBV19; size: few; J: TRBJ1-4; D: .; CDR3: CASSIGGTNEKLFF; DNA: TGTGCCAGTAGTATCGGAGGCACTAATGAAAAACTGTTTTTT
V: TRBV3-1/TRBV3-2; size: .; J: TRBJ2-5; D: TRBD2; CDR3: CASSPLTSGARKSQYF; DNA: TGTGCCAGCAGCCCCCTGACTAGCGGAGCCCGTAAGAGCCAGTACTTC
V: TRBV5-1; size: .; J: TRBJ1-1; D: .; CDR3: CASSRAGGGLNTEAFF; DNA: TGCGCCAGCAGCAGGGCGGGAGGAGGTTTGAACACTGAAGCTTTCTTT
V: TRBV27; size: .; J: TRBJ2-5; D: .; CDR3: CASSPSGHTGVETQYF; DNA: TGTGCCAGCAGTCCTTCGGGACACACAGGTGTAGAGACCCAGTACTTC
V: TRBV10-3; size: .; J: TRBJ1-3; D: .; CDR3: CAIRQGTGNTIYF; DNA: TGTGCCATCAGGCAGGGCACTGGAAACACCATATATTTT
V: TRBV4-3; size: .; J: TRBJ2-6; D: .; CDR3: CASSPTQGTGANVLTF; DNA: TGCGCCAGCAGCCCTACGCAGGGGACTGGGGCCAACGTCCTGACTTTC
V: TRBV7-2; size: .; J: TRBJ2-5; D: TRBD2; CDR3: CASSRLAGVVETQYF; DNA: TGTGCCAGCAGTAGACTAGCGGGAGTTGTAGAGACCCAGTACTTC
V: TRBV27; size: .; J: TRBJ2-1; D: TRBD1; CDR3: CASSAGQGVYNEQFF; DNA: TGTGCCAGCAGTGCGGGACAGGGTGTCTACAATGAGCAGTTCTTC
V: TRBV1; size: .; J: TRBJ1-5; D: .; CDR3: CTSSRQTGGNQPQHF; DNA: TGCACCAGCAGCCGACAGACAGGGGGCAATCAGCCCCAGCATTTT
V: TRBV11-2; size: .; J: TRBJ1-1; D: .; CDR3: CASSFVGSDTEAFF; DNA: TGTGCCAGCAGCTTCGTCGGGAGCGACACTGAAGCTTTCTTT
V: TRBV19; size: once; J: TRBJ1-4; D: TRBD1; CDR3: CASSTYRGSNEKLFF; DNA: TGTGCCAGTAGTACATACAGGGGATCTAATGAAAAACTGTTTTTT
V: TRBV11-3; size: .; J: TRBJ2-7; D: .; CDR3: CASSPGPVSSYEQYF; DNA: TGTGCCAGCAGCCCCGGTCCGGTGAGCTCCTACGAGCAGTACTTC
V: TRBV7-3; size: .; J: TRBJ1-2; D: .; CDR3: CASRDSPGTNYGYTF; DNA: TGTGCCAGCAGGGACTCTCCGGGGACTAACTATGGCTACACCTTC
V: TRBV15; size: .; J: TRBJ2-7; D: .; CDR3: CATSTGGVSYEQYF; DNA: TGTGCCACCAGCACTGGCGGAGTCTCCTACGAGCAGTACTTC
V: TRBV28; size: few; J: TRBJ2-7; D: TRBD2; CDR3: CASTSLAGVTYEQYF; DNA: TGTGCCAGCACCTCCCTAGCGGGAGTCACCTACGAGCAGTACTTC
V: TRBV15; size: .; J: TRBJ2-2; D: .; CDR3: CATSRFDTGELFF; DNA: TGTGCCACCAGCAGATTCGACACCGGGGAGCTGTTTTTT
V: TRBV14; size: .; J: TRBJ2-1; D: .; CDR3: CASSQVHPSEQFF; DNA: TGTGCCAGCAGCCAAGTCCACCCAAGCGAGCAGTTCTTC
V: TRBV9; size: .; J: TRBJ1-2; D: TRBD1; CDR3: CASSGDRAQGLRYTF; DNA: TGTGCCAGCAGCGGGGACAGGGCTCAAGGGTTGCGCTACACCTTC
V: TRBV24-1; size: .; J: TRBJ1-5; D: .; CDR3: CATSGPDEPIYSNQPQHF; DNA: TGTGCCACCTCAGGGCCGGACGAGCCCATCTATAGCAATCAGCCCCAGCATTTT
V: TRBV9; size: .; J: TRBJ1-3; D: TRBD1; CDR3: CASSPPLWDRSPSGNTIYF; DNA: TGTGCCAGCAGCCCTCCCCTGTGGGACAGAAGCCCCTCTGGAAACACCATATATTTT
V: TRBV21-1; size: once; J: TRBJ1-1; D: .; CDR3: CASLMDNNTEAFF; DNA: TGTGCCAGCCTTATGGACAACAACACTGAAGCTTTCTTT
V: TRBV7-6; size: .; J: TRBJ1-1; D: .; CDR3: CASSPVRNTEAFF; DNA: TGTGCCAGCAGCCCCGTTAGGAACACTGAAGCTTTCTTT
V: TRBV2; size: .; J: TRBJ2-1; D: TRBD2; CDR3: CASSGQAGGNEQFF; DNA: TGTGCCAGCAGCGGGCAGGCCGGGGGGAATGAGCAGTTCTTC
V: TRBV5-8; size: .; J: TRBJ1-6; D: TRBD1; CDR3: CASSGGQVYSPLHF; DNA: TGTGCCAGCAGCGGGGGACAGGTGTATTCACCCCTCCACTTT
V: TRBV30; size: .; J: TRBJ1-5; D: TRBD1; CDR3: CAWSPGQTNQPQHF; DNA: TGTGCCTGGAGCCCGGGACAGACGAATCAGCCCCAGCATTTT
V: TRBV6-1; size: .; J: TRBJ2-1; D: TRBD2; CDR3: CASSEAGGPPYNEQFF; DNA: TGTGCCAGCAGTGAAGCGGGAGGGCCCCCCTACAATGAGCAGTTCTTC
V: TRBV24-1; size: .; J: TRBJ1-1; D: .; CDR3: CATSEGATEAFF; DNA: TGTGCCACCAGTGAGGGGGCCACTGAAGCTTTCTTT
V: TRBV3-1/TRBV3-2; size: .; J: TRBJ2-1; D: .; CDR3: CASSQGGLSGAYNEQFF; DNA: TGTGCCAGCAGCCAAGGAGGCTTGAGCGGAGCCTACAATGAGCAGTTCTTC
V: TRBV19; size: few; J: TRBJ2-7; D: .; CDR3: CASSGTGYEQYF; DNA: TGTGCCAGTAGTGGCACAGGTTACGAGCAGTACTTC
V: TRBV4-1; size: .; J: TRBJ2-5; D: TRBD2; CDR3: CASSQWRGETQYF; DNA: TGCGCCAGCAGCCAATGGCGGGGGGAGACCCAGTACTTC
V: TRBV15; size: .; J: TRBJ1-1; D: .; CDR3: CATSQQELNTEAFF; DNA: TGTGCCACCAGCCAACAGGAATTGAACACTGAAGCTTTCTTT
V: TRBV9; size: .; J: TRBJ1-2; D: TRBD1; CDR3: CASSVTGTGGGYTF; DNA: TGTGCCAGCAGCGTGACCGGGACAGGGGGCGGCTACACCTTC
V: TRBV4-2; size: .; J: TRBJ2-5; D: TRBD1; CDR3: CASSQPQGGETQYF; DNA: TGTGCCAGCAGCCAACCACAGGGGGGAGAGACCCAGTACTTC
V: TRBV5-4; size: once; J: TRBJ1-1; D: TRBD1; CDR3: CASSWTGGHTEAFF; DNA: TGTGCCAGCAGCTGGACAGGGGGACACACTGAAGCTTTCTTT
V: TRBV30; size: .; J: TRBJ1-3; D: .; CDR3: CAWEGGAGNTIYF; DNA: TGTGCCTGGGAAGGAGGGGCTGGAAACACCATATATTTT
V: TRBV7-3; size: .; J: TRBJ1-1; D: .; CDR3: CASSPPPGRVTEAFF; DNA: TGTGCCAGCAGCCCTCCTCCAGGGAGGGTCACTGAAGCTTTCTTT
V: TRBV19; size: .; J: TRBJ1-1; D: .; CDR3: CASSLRGNTEAFF; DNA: TGTGCCAGTAGTCTAAGGGGGAACACTGAAGCTTTCTTT
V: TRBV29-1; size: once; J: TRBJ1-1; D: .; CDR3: CSVIVRVTEAFF; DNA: TGCAGCGTTATCGTTCGGGTGACTGAAGCTTTCTTT
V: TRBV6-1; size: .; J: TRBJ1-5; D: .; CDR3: CASSEIYTGQPQHF; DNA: TGTGCCAGCAGTGAAATCTATACCGGTCAGCCCCAGCATTTT
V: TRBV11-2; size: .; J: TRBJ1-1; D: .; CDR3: CASSGDAGAGTEAFF; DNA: TGTGCCAGCAGCGGCGACGCGGGGGCGGGTACTGAAGCTTTCTTT
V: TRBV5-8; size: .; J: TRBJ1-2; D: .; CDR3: CASSFYNGYTF; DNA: TGTGCCAGCAGCTTTTATAATGGCTACACCTTC
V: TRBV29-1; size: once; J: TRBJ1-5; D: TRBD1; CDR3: CSAARGLGQPQHF; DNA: TGCAGCGCCGCGAGGGGGCTAGGGCAGCCCCAGCATTTT
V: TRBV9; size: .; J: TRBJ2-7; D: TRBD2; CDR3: CASSVDGGGTYEQYF; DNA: TGTGCCAGCAGCGTAGATGGGGGGGGAACCTACGAGCAGTACTTC